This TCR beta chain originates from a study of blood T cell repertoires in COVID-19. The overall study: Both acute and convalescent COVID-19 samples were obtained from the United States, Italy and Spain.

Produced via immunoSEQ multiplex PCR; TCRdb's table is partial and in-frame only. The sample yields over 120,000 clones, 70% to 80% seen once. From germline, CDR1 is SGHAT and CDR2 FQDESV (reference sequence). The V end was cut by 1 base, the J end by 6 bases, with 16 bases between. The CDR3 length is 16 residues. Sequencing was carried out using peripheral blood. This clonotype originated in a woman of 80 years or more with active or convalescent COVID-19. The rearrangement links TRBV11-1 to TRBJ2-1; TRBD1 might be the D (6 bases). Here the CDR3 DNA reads TGTGCCAGCAGCTTAGGACAGGACCCGGTCGGCAATGAGCAGTTCTTC. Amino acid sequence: CASSLGQDPVGNEQFF.